Detailed here is one TCR beta chain. The antigen is unknown. This CDR3 has 15 residues. The V end was cut by 0 bases, the J end by 4 bases, with 12 bases between. CDR1 is MNHEY and CDR2 is SVGAGI in the germline V gene. Free of recent acute infections or vaccinations, the donors were healthy HIV-negative adults. The authors split each subset's genomic DNA evenly across several immunoSEQ plates. TCRdb's table, derived via immunoSEQ multiplex PCR, lists solely in-frame clones and lacks some. The sample has about 600,000 clones, around 97% seen once. This record comes from a study of shared clonotypes between healthy human individuals. Study-wide findings and caveats: As a rule, naive subsets had a larger estimated richness than memory subsets.

The V call is TRBV6-5, the J call TRBJ1-1, with D possibly matching TRBD1 (5 bases). The TCR comes from a woman aged 30 to 39 in good health. Specimen: naive CD4+ T cells sorted from blood. The subset denotes: CD45RA+ positively selected. The CDR3 sequence: CASSYSGVSGTEAFF. DNA of the CDR3: TGTGCCAGCAGTTACTCAGGGGTTTCGGGCACTGAAGCTTTCTTT.